This T cell receptor (beta chain) was sequenced in a study of blood T cell repertoires in COVID-19. Overall study: From the United States, Italy and Spain came samples of acute and convalescent COVID-19. Sources were T cells, B-cell-depleted T cells, or PBMCs; the material itself was cDNA or gDNA.

After removal of 6 bases from V and 1 base from J, the junction contained 6 bases not matched to a gene. Germline V gene data show CDR1 as SEHNR and CDR2 as FQNEAQ (reference sequence). CDR3 size: 16 residues. This clone was detected a few times. The cohort comprised adults aged about 18 to 90 years residing in approximately 25 US areas. Clones were read by immunoSEQ multiplex PCR, and TCRdb kept only the in-frame ones, dropping some. The table includes about 200,000 clones, about 82% detected once. This sequence joins TRBV7-9 and TRBJ1-5; TRBD1 agrees at 10 bases. This receptor was identified in a middle-aged man with acute COVID-19. The sequencing sample was made of PBMCs or T cells enriched from blood (not recorded which). CDR3 coding DNA: TGTGCCAGCAGTCCAGGACAGGGGGGAAGCAATCAGCCCCAGCATTTT. It translates to CASSPGQGGSNQPQHF.